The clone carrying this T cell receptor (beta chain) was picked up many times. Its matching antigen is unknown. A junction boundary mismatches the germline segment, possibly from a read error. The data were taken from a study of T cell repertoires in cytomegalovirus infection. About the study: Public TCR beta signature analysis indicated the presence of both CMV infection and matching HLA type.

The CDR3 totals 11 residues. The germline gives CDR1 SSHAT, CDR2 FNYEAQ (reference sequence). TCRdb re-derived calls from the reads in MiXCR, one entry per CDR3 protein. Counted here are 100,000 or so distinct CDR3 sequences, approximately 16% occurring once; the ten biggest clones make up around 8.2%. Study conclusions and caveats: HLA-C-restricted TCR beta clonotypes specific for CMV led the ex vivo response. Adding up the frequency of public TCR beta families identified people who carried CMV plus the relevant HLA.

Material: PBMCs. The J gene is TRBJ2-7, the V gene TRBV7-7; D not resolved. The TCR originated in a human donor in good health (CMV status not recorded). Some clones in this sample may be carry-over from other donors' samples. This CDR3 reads CASTRVSEQYF. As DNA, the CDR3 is TGTGCTAGCACCCGTGTGTCCGAGCAGTACTTC. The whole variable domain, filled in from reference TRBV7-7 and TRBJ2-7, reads GAGVSQSPRYKVTKRGQDVTLRCDPISSHATLYWYQQALGQGPEFLTYFNYEAQPDKSGLPSDRFSAERPEGSISTLTIQRTEQRDSAMYRCASTRVSEQYFGPGTRLTVT.